The T cell receptor beta chain described here comes from a study of technical replicates of blood from a handful of donors. This CDR3 spans 15 amino acids. The V gene's germline CDR1 is MNHEY and CDR2 SVGAGI. With 4 bases clipped from V and 7 bases from J, the junction kept 9 bases outside the gene matches. Profiling relied on immunoSEQ multiplex PCR, and the TCRdb table lists in-frame clones only, not all of them. The data show around 90,000 clones, around 94% seen once. The receptor comes from a human donor in good health. The J gene is TRBJ1-3, the V gene TRBV6-5, with TRBD1 matching 8 bases. Sample: T cells isolated from PBMCs. CDR3 nucleotides: TGTGCCAGCAGTTTACAGGGGGTACGTGGGAACACCATATATTTT. Translated, it gives CASSLQGVRGNTIYF.